Listed below are T cell receptor beta chains from one sample, sequenced in a study of blood T cell repertoires in COVID-19. This table comes from immunoSEQ multiplex PCR, and its TCRdb copy is limited to in-frame clones, with some not included. This table has 210,000 or so clones, roughly 80% appearing once. The sequenced material came from peripheral blood. The receptors were gathered from a human donor in a cohort sampled during active COVID-19. CDR3s include the opening cysteine and the closing phenylalanine or tryptophan. A D gene is named only where the DNA matches it firmly. Where a row states a size, it is once, few, many or the class of an expanded clone; other rows omit it.

length: 13; D: NA; V: TRBV19; J: TRBJ2-3; size: NA; CDR3: CASSGDPADTQYF; DNA: TGTGCCAGTAGTGGAGATCCGGCAGATACGCAGTATTTT
length: 15; D: NA; V: TRBV6-5; J: TRBJ2-1; size: NA; CDR3: CASSYSRSSYNEQFF; DNA: TGTGCCAGCAGTTACTCTAGGAGCTCCTACAATGAGCAGTTCTTC
length: 15; D: TRBD2; V: TRBV5-1; J: TRBJ2-1; size: NA; CDR3: CASSSLAGGTNEQFF; DNA: TGCGCCAGCAGCTCTCTAGCGGGAGGGACCAATGAGCAGTTCTTC
length: 15; D: NA; V: TRBV5-8; J: TRBJ1-4; size: NA; CDR3: CASSLEAGSNEKLFF; DNA: TGTGCCAGCAGCTTGGAGGCAGGAAGCAATGAAAAACTGTTTTTT
length: 14; D: TRBD2; V: TRBV5-4; J: TRBJ2-1; size: NA; CDR3: CASSLWGRANEQFF; DNA: TGTGCCAGCAGCTTGTGGGGGAGGGCCAATGAGCAGTTCTTC
length: 14; D: NA; V: TRBV2; J: TRBJ2-7; size: NA; CDR3: CASRSVQVGFEQYF; DNA: TGTGCCAGCAGAAGCGTACAAGTGGGTTTCGAGCAGTACTTC
length: 16; D: TRBD1; V: TRBV18; J: TRBJ2-7; size: NA; CDR3: CASSPRQGTASWEQYF; DNA: TGTGCCAGCTCACCAAGACAAGGGACAGCTAGTTGGGAGCAGTACTTC
length: 14; D: NA; V: TRBV24-1; J: TRBJ1-5; size: NA; CDR3: CATSHRDRNQPQHF; DNA: TGTGCCACCAGCCACAGGGATAGGAATCAGCCCCAGCATTTT
length: 13; D: TRBD2; V: TRBV11-3; J: TRBJ2-1; size: once; CDR3: CASSSRPSGALFF; DNA: TGTGCCAGCAGCTCCCGTCCTAGCGGGGCGCTGTTCTTC
length: 16; D: TRBD1; V: TRBV9; J: TRBJ1-6; size: NA; CDR3: CASSVGGGGASITLHF; DNA: TGTGCCAGCAGCGTCGGTGGAGGGGGCGCAAGTATAACCCTCCACTTT